Below are 17 T cell receptor beta chains sequenced from a single sample in a study of blood T cell repertoires in COVID-19. The data were produced by immunoSEQ multiplex PCR, yet TCRdb's version contains in-frame clones alone and is incomplete. The sample shows approximately 97,000 clones, over 70% of them seen only once. The sample comprised peripheral blood. Receptors were obtained from a man aged 55 to 70 with acute or convalescent COVID-19.

This clone was found once. The chain joins TRBV5-6 to TRBJ2-1; D uncertain. CDR3 size: 12 residues. The germline V and J ends were trimmed by 4 bases and 10 bases, with 12 bases remaining between them. Per germline, CDR1 SGHDT and CDR2 YYEEEE. The CDR3, as DNA: TGTGCCAGCAGCCTAGACCCCCGGGAGCAGTTCTTC. This sequence encodes CASSLDPREQFF.

The J gene is TRBJ1-2, the V gene TRBV5-6, with TRBD1 matching 9 bases. The length of the CDR3 is 17 residues. The ends lost 8 bases at V and 8 bases at J; junction bases unmatched: 22. The germline V gene encodes CDR1 SGHDT and CDR2 YYEEEE. The CDR3 loop reads CASNSGTGHLGERGYTF. In DNA, the CDR3 is TGTGCCAGTAATTCCGGGACAGGGCATTTGGGGGAAAGGGGCTACACCTTC.

This clone showed up just once. The V and J genes are TRBV19 and TRBJ1-2; possible D gene TRBD1, 5 bases. The germline V and J ends were trimmed by 1 base and 14 bases, with 11 bases remaining between them. The CDR3 loop spans 11 amino acids. From germline, CDR1 is LNHDA and CDR2 SQIVND (reference sequence). The CDR3 reads CASSIATAKTF. The CDR3 DNA reads TGTGCCAGTAGTATAGCGACAGCTAAAACCTTC.

This clone has a handful of counts. The rearrangement joins TRBV25-1 to TRBJ1-6, with 10 bases that match TRBD1. The germline V gene encodes CDR1 MGHDK and CDR2 SYGVNS. Trimming cost V 3 bases and J 7 bases; bases outside gene matches: 3. CDR3 length: 15 amino acids. The CDR3, as DNA: TGTGCCAGCAGTGAGGGACAGGGGAAGAATTCACCCCTCCACTTT. Translating gives CASSEGQGKNSPLHF.

The genes are TRBV11-1 and TRBJ2-7; no firm D call. Germline lookup yields CDR1 SGHAT and CDR2 FQDESV (reference sequence). This CDR3 contains 13 residues. V shed 0 bases and J shed 4 bases, with 7 bases lying between them. Written as DNA, the CDR3 is TGTGCCAGCAGCTTAGCCTCCCTATACGAGCAGTACTTC. This sequence encodes CASSLASLYEQYF.

V usage is TRBV7-6 and J usage is TRBJ2-5; TRBD2 aligns across 8 bases. This CDR3 contains 13 residues. V gave up 9 bases and J gave up 2 bases; unmatched junction bases: 5. CDR1 is SGHVS, CDR2 FNYEAQ, per germline. The CDR3 coding sequence is TGTGCCAGTACGGGGGGGCGGCAAGAGACCCAGTACTTC. It encodes CASTGGRQETQYF.

The chain is built from TRBV7-9 and TRBJ2-7, with 7 bases identical to TRBD2. The J segment lost 2 bases and the V segment lost 0 bases, leaving 7 bases of the junction unmatched. Germline CDR1 is SEHNR and CDR2 is FQNEAQ (reference sequence). The CDR3 extends over 16 amino acids. The CDR3: CASSLARDYQTYEQYF. The CDR3 region has the DNA TGTGCCAGCAGCTTAGCGAGGGACTACCAGACCTACGAGCAGTACTTC. The complete variable domain, with remaining parts taken from reference TRBV7-9 and TRBJ2-7, reads DTGVSQNPRHKITKRGQNVTFRCDPISEHNRLYWYRQTLGQGPEFLTYFQNEAQLEKSRLLSDRFSAERPKGSFSTLEIQRTEQGDSAMYLCASSLARDYQTYEQYFGPGTRLTVT.

This chain links TRBV28 with TRBJ1-5; the D gene is possibly TRBD1 (5 bases). Germline CDR1 MDHEN, CDR2 SYDVKM. The ends were cut back, 4 bases at V and 2 bases at J, with 18 bases in the middle. The CDR3 spans 17 residues. Here the CDR3 reads CASSSMFGAVGNQPQHF. The CDR3 region has the DNA TGTGCCAGCAGTTCAATGTTTGGGGCCGTCGGCAATCAGCCCCAGCATTTT. Looking up the rest from reference TRBV28 and TRBJ1-5 gives the full variable domain: DVKVTQSSRYLVKRTGEKVFLECVQDMDHENMFWYRQDPGLGLRLIYFSYDVKMKEKGDIPEGYSVSREKKERFSLILESASTNQTSMYLCASSSMFGAVGNQPQHFGDGTRLSIL.

The rearrangement uses TRBV6-2 or TRBV6-3 and TRBJ1-5; TRBD1 might be the D (5 bases). Trimming took off 5 bases at V and 4 bases at J, with 12 bases between the two ends. Germline CDR1 MNHEY, CDR2 SVGEGT. The CDR3 contains 14 residues. DNA of the CDR3: TGTGCCAGCAGTCAGGGATTCCTTAATCAGCCCCAGCATTTT. Amino acids: CASSQGFLNQPQHF.

The V and J genes are TRBV19 and TRBJ1-1; 7 bases are shared with TRBD1. V shed 5 bases and J 3 bases; nucleotides not matched to a gene: 9. Germline assignment: CDR1 LNHDA and CDR2 SQIVND (reference sequence). The CDR3 extends over 15 amino acids. This CDR3 is CASSLQGTPYTEAFF. The CDR3 coding sequence is TGTGCCAGTAGTTTACAGGGGACCCCGTACACTGAAGCTTTCTTT.

The rearrangement links TRBV6-2 or TRBV6-3 to TRBJ2-7; D uncertain. The CDR3 runs to 14 residues. The V gene lost 0 bases and the J gene lost 0 bases, with 6 bases spanning the gap. Germline CDR1 reads MNHEY; CDR2 reads SVGEGT. This CDR3 is CASSYSPYSYEQYF. CDR3 nucleotide sequence: TGTGCCAGCAGTTACTCTCCGTACTCCTACGAGCAGTACTTC.

This clone appeared a few times. This rearrangement joins TRBV7-2 to TRBJ2-3; 11 bases are a match to TRBD2. Germline V CDR1 and CDR2: SGHTA, FQGNSA. J was trimmed by 6 bases and V by 2 bases; bases with no gene match: 13. The CDR3 contains 18 residues. This CDR3 reads CASSLLRYSGGVADTQYF. As DNA, the CDR3 is TGTGCCAGCAGCTTATTACGTTATAGCGGGGGGGTTGCGGATACGCAGTATTTT. Combining the CDR3 with reference TRBV7-2 and TRBJ2-3 gives the whole variable domain GAGVSQSPSNKVTEKGKDVELRCDPISGHTALYWYRQSLGQGLEFLIYFQGNSAPDKSGLPSDRFSAERTGGSVSTLTIQRTQQEDSAVYLCASSLLRYSGGVADTQYFGPGTRLTVL.

The chain links TRBV9 to TRBJ1-4; D may be TRBD1 (5 bases). V was trimmed by 3 bases and J by 0 bases, leaving 12 bases between them. The CDR3 totals 16 residues. From germline, CDR1 is SGDLS and CDR2 YYNGEE. The CDR3 loop reads CASSEGRSATNEKLFF. The CDR3 DNA is TGTGCCAGCAGCGAGGGGAGGAGTGCAACTAATGAAAAACTGTTTTTT.

This chain joins TRBV2 and TRBJ2-3, with a tentative D call TRBD2 (6 bases). CDR1 is SNHLY and CDR2 is FYNNEI in the germline V gene. The CDR3 runs to 16 residues. V dropped 7 bases and J dropped 4 bases, with 21 bases sitting between them. This CDR3 reads CASKGSAGTGSDTQYF. In DNA form, the CDR3 reads TGTGCCAGCAAAGGGTCGGCGGGAACTGGTTCAGATACGCAGTATTTT.

The J gene is TRBJ1-5, the V gene TRBV6-2 or TRBV6-3; no reliable D call. CDR1 MNHEY and CDR2 SVGEGT come from the germline V gene. Trimming shortened V by 4 bases and J by 3 bases, and 7 bases separated the two germline ends. This CDR3 has 13 amino acids. In DNA, the CDR3 is TGTGCCAGCAGTTCACATTACAATCAGCCCCAGCATTTT. Translated: CASSSHYNQPQHF.

The rearrangement uses TRBV19 and TRBJ2-5, with 12 bases lining up with TRBD1. Germline-derived CDR1 and CDR2 are LNHDA and SQIVND (reference sequence). The CDR3 extends over 14 amino acids. J was trimmed by 5 bases and V by 4 bases; bases with no gene match: 2. This chain's CDR3 is CASSTGTGGETQYF. The CDR3, as DNA: TGTGCCAGTAGTACCGGGACAGGGGGCGAGACCCAGTACTTC.

The J gene is TRBJ2-3, the V gene TRBV2; D may be TRBD2 (5 bases). Trimming took off 7 bases at V and 5 bases at J, with 16 bases between the two ends. The length of the CDR3 is 14 residues. From germline, CDR1 is SNHLY and CDR2 FYNNEI. CDR3 loop: CASTLDRDGDTQYF. CDR3 DNA sequence: TGTGCCAGCACCCTGGACCGGGATGGAGATACGCAGTATTTT.